Each of the 21 T cell receptor beta chains below was sequenced from the same sample in a study of yellow fever vaccine responses in identical twins. TCRdb reanalysed the RT-PCR reads using MiXCR and keeps one entry per CDR3 protein. The repertoire consists of roughly 350 distinct CDR3 sequences, with 72% occurring once and the leading ten covering roughly 41%. Source: T cells from blood (PBMCs), unsorted or a sorted subset (not recorded which), taken before or after yellow fever vaccination (not recorded which). These receptors were collected from a female donor who received the yellow fever vaccine.

The V and J genes are TRBV18 and TRBJ1-2; possible D gene TRBD1, 5 bases. Germline V gene lookup returns CDR1 KGHSH and CDR2 LQKENI. The CDR3 is 13 amino acids. Trimming pared 4 bases from V and 2 bases from J, leaving 8 bases between. This chain's CDR3 is CASSLQANYGYTF. The CDR3 region has the DNA TGTGCCAGCTCACTACAGGCGAACTATGGCTACACCTTC.

The chain recombines TRBV15 with TRBJ2-1; D not certain. Germline CDR1 and CDR2: LNHNV and YYDKDF (reference sequence). The CDR3 spans 15 residues. V was shortened by 0 bases and J by 6 bases, with 12 bases between the two germline ends. The CDR3 reads CATSRDFSSPNEQFF. For the CDR3, the DNA is TGTGCCACCAGCAGAGATTTCAGCAGCCCCAATGAGCAGTTCTTC.

This chain uses TRBV30 with TRBJ2-7, with no clear D. V lost 3 bases and J lost 4, with 16 bases in between. CDR1 is GTSNPN, CDR2 SVGIG, per germline (reference sequence). The CDR3 is 14 amino acids. The CDR3 sequence: CAWSAPGSRYEQYV. Written as DNA, the CDR3 is TGTGCCTGGAGCGCACCGGGCTCCCGATACGAGCAGTACGTC.

The chain is built from TRBV4-1 and TRBJ1-5; 9 bases line up with TRBD1. Germline CDR1 MGHRA, CDR2 YSYEKL. J lost 7 bases, V lost 5 bases, and 6 bases had no gene match. This CDR3 contains 14 residues. The CDR3 bases are TGCGCCAGCAGCAGGACAGGGGTGGGGCAGCCCCAGCATTTT. This codes for CASSRTGVGQPQHF.

This sequence joins TRBV29-1 and TRBJ2-6; D ambiguous. Germline values: CDR1 SQVTM, CDR2 ANQGSEA. V was cut by 0 bases and J by 0 bases, with 6 bases left in between. The CDR3 totals 15 residues. The CDR3 DNA is TGCAGCGTTGAAGATCTGGGCTCTGGGGCCAACGTCCTGACTTTC. Its translation is CSVEDLGSGANVLTF.

The rearrangement joins TRBV6-2 or TRBV6-3 to TRBJ2-3, with D unresolved. The CDR3 sequence is 11 residues long. V was trimmed by 1 base and J by 11 bases, leaving 7 bases between them. Germline CDR1 reads MNHEY; CDR2 reads SVGEGT. CDR3 bases: TGTGCCAGCAGTTACTTCACCAGGCAGTATTTT. It is translated as CASSYFTRQYF.

V gene TRBV11-1 combines with J gene TRBJ2-3, with 8 bases lining up with TRBD1. This CDR3 spans 15 amino acids. CDR1 is SGHAT and CDR2 is FQDESV in the germline V gene (reference sequence). Trimming removed 6 bases from V and 1 base from J; junction bases left unmatched: 6. CDR3 sequence (DNA): TGTGCCAGCAGACAACAGGGGGAGCGCACAGATACGCAGTATTTT. Protein sequence: CASRQQGERTDTQYF.

This clonotype turned up a few times. The chain carries TRBV4-3 and TRBJ2-1; D is unresolved. This CDR3 region has 16 residues. CDR1 is LGHNA and CDR2 is YSLEER in the germline V gene. V was trimmed by 0 bases and J by 0 bases, leaving 9 bases between them. In DNA, the CDR3 is TGCGCCAGCAGCCAAGATGCGTTAAGCTCCTACAATGAGCAGTTCTTC. As protein: CASSQDALSSYNEQFF.

The chain carries TRBV7-8 and TRBJ2-7; D gene unclear. CDR3 length equals 14 residues. V was trimmed by 1 base and J by 0 bases, leaving 7 bases between them. The germline gives CDR1 SGHVS, CDR2 FQNEAQ. The CDR3, as DNA: TGTGCCAGCAGCTTAGATGGGAACTCCTACGAGCAGTACTTC. Amino acid sequence: CASSLDGNSYEQYF.

The chain's CDR3 is CASSEEWQAGGGNQPQHF. For the CDR3, the DNA is TGTGCCAGCAGTGAGGAGTGGCAGGCGGGGGGTGGCAATCAGCCCCAGCATTTT. The chain carries TRBV2 and TRBJ1-5; maybe TRBD1 (5 bases). Trimming removed 3 bases at V and 2 bases at J, with 20 bases between. Germline V CDR1 and CDR2: SNHLY, FYNNEI. The CDR3 runs to 18 residues.

V usage is TRBV10-3 and J usage is TRBJ1-1; possible D gene TRBD1, 5 bases. The CDR3 spans 16 residues. Germline V gene lookup returns CDR1 ENHRY and CDR2 SYGVKD. Trimming took off 2 bases at V and 1 base at J, with 14 bases between the two ends. In DNA, the CDR3 is TGTGCCATCAGTGAGAGGCAGGGAGCCCCGAACACTGAAGCTTTCTTT. It encodes CAISERQGAPNTEAFF.

The CDR3 DNA reads as TGTGCCAGCAGCCAAGTGCGAGGGGAATCTGAGCAGTTCTTC. This sequence encodes CASSQVRGESEQFF. The chain joins TRBV4-2 to TRBJ2-1, with D perhaps being TRBD1 or TRBD2 (5 bases each). V was pared by 1 base and J by 9 bases, with 13 bases between. The CDR3 spans 14 residues. The germline V gene encodes CDR1 LGHNA and CDR2 YNFKEQ.

The chain employs TRBV10-1 and TRBJ1-1; no clear D gene. The CDR3 loop spans 15 amino acids. V gave up 2 bases and J gave up 0 bases, with 10 bases separating them. The germline gives CDR1 WNHNN, CDR2 SYGVQD (reference sequence). The CDR3 DNA sequence: TGCGCCAGCAGTGAGCAGCGGGGAATGAACACTGAAGCTTTCTTT. This gives the protein CASSEQRGMNTEAFF.

As DNA, the CDR3 is TGTGCCAGCAGTCCCAGGGTCCACACCTACGAGCAGTACTTC. Translating it yields CASSPRVHTYEQYF. V and J are TRBV28 and TRBJ2-7; D may be TRBD1 (5 bases). V was pared by 5 bases and J by 2 bases, with 13 bases between. Germline lookup yields CDR1 MDHEN and CDR2 SYDVKM. This CDR3 has 14 residues.

V gene TRBV7-3 combines with J gene TRBJ2-3; possible D gene TRBD1, 6 bases. Germline CDR1 is SGHTA and CDR2 is FQGTGA. The V end was cut by 5 bases, the J end by 7 bases, with 13 bases between. The CDR3 loop spans 13 amino acids. In DNA form, the CDR3 reads TGTGCCAGCAGCCTAAGCCAGGGGAATACGCAGTATTTT. Translating gives CASSLSQGNTQYF.

J is TRBJ2-7 and V is TRBV4-3; the D is unclear. V dropped 0 bases and J dropped 4 bases, with 7 bases sitting between them. The germline gives CDR1 LGHNA, CDR2 YSLEER. The CDR3 extends over 13 amino acids. The DNA of the CDR3 is TGCGCCAGCAGCCAAGAGGCGGAGTACGAGCAGTACTTC. Its protein is CASSQEAEYEQYF.

This sequence joins TRBV10-3 and TRBJ1-2, with no clear D. Trimming removed 6 bases at V and 4 bases at J, with 21 bases between. Germline CDR1 reads ENHRY; CDR2 reads SYGVKD. The CDR3 totals 16 residues. DNA of the CDR3: TGTGCCATCAGGGACGCTGTCCTAGGGCAGGCCTATGGCTACACCTTC. It translates to CAIRDAVLGQAYGYTF.

V is TRBV11-1 and J is TRBJ2-7, with 9 bases fitting TRBD2. Germline CDR1 is SGHAT and CDR2 is FQDESV (reference sequence). Trimming at V came to 7 bases and at J to 5 bases, leaving 9 bases not matched to a gene. There are 14 residues in the CDR3. The CDR3, as DNA: TGTGCCAGCAATGCGGGAGGGTATATCGACGAGCAGTACTTC. Its protein is CASNAGGYIDEQYF.

By sample share, this clonotype is hyperexpanded. This chain joins TRBV4-1 and TRBJ1-1, with 10 nucleotides matching TRBD1. V trimming: 1 base; J trimming: 11 bases; junction bases outside the gene matches: 7. CDR3 length: 14 amino acids. CDR1 is MGHRA, CDR2 YSYEKL, per germline. The CDR3 region is CASSQVRDRGWAFF. The CDR3, as DNA: TGCGCCAGCAGCCAAGTTAGGGACAGGGGATGGGCTTTCTTT.

This clonotype has just a few counts. The gene calls are TRBV23-1 and TRBJ1-1, with TRBD1 as a possible D gene (5 bases). TRBV23-1 is an ORF for which the function is uncertain. The CDR3 is made up of 13 amino acids. Trimming shortened V by 8 bases and J by 1 base, and 11 bases separated the two germline ends. The CDR3, as DNA: TGCGCCAGCCTGAGGGACGCGAACACTGAAGCTTTCTTT. Translation gives CASLRDANTEAFF.

The V call is TRBV5-1, the J call TRBJ2-1; 9 nucleotides agree with TRBD2. After removal of 4 bases from V and 5 bases from J, the junction contained 13 bases not matched to a gene. The germline CDR1 and CDR2 sequences are SGHRS and YFSETQ. CDR3 length: 17 amino acids. The CDR3 bases are TGCGCCAGCAGCCCCACAGGGGCGGGAGGGAGCCACAATGAGCAGTTCTTC. Translation gives CASSPTGAGGSHNEQFF.